The clone carrying this TCR beta chain was observed a single time. The sample belongs to a study of blood T cell repertoires in COVID-19. The wider study: PBMCs, B-cell-depleted T cells, or T cells provided the cDNA or gDNA that made up the material.

Under the authors' procedure: From reference gene primer amplification, estimates of nucleated cell counts were derived. Assay: immunoSEQ multiplex PCR; the TCRdb copy retains only in-frame clones and omits some. V, J and clone size are those of that table, while D and trimming were read from the DNA. Seen here are around 200,000 clones, roughly 84% observed once, and the top ten hold almost 5%. The sequenced material came from peripheral blood. This clonotype was obtained from a woman of 80 years or more with acute or convalescent COVID-19.

The CDR3, as DNA: TGTGCCAGTAGTAGACAGGGGGCAAGGGACACTGAAGCTTTCTTT. The encoded protein is CASSRQGARDTEAFF. The J gene is TRBJ1-1, the V gene TRBV19; the match to TRBD1 covers 10 bases. Unmatched junction bases numbered 5, after V lost 4 bases and J lost 3 bases. The CDR3 length is 15 residues. The germline gives CDR1 LNHDA, CDR2 SQIVND (reference sequence).